This TCR beta chain was obtained from a study of blood T cell repertoires in COVID-19. Assay: immunoSEQ multiplex PCR; the TCRdb copy retains only in-frame clones and omits some. The sample lists about 170,000 clones; 80% to 85% were seen once. Germline V gene lookup returns CDR1 DFQATT and CDR2 SNEGSKA (reference sequence). The CDR3 loop spans 15 amino acids. Trimming removed 3 bases at V and 0 bases at J, with 13 bases between. Sequenced sample: peripheral blood. The chain links TRBV20-1 to TRBJ2-3, with D uncertain. This receptor was obtained from a man aged 70 or older with active or convalescent COVID-19. CDR3 residues: CSASPLGPSTDTQYF. Written as DNA, the CDR3 is TGCAGTGCTAGTCCTCTAGGTCCTAGCACAGATACGCAGTATTTT.